The source of this T cell receptor beta chain is a study of cytomegalovirus exposure and HLA in healthy donors. V lost 4 bases to trimming and J lost 7 bases, with 13 bases between them. Germline values: CDR1 SGHDN, CDR2 FVKESK. The CDR3 is 14 residues long. It was healthy bone marrow donors who served as donors. Nominally healthy donors were sampled, though unrecorded immune exposures were likely. The PCR ran on 60 Vbeta and 13 Jbeta primers. TCRdb keeps only in-frame clones here, not all; method: immunoSEQ multiplex PCR. The table records about 72,000 clones, 82% of them present only once. Material for sequencing was PBMCs. The sequence derives from a man between 18 and 29 years old in good health and CMV-seronegative. V usage is TRBV14 and J usage is TRBJ2-2, with D possibly matching TRBD1 (6 bases). The DNA for the CDR3 is TGTGCCAGCAGCCCCACAGGGTTGGGCGGGGAGCTGTTTTTT. It yields the protein CASSPTGLGGELFF.